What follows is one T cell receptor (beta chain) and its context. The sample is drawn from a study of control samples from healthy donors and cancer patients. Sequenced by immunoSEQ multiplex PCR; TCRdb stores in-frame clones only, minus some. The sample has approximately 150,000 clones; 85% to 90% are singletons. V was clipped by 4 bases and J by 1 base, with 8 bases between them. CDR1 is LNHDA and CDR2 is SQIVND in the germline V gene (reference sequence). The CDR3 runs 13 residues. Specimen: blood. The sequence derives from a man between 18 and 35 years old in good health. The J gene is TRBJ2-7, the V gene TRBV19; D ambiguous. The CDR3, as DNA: TGTGCCAGTAGTAATGGTCAGTCCTACGAGCAGTACTTC. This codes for CASSNGQSYEQYF.